The 13 T cell receptor beta chains in this list originate from one sample, sequenced in a study of T cells in localized non-small cell lung cancer. Assay used: immunoSEQ multiplex PCR; TCRdb lists only in-frame clones, some missing. The repertoire holds roughly 1,400 clones, with 15% to 20% as singletons. The source was normal lung tissue next to the tumor, collected before any cancer treatment. These receptors were taken from a female donor of 60 years or more with stage I lung adenocarcinoma.

This clone was picked up a small number of times. The chain uses TRBV6-8 and TRBJ2-7, with 14 bases identical to TRBD2. The CDR3 loop spans 16 amino acids. Germline-derived CDR1 and CDR2 are MNHGY and SAAAGT. Unmatched junction bases numbered 4, after V lost 4 bases and J lost 2 bases. The CDR3 here is CASSFRTSGRPYEQYF. The CDR3 DNA reads as TGTGCCAGCAGTTTCCGGACTAGCGGGAGGCCCTACGAGCAGTACTTC.

This chain connects TRBV28 to TRBJ2-4; D is perhaps TRBD1 (6 bases). Germline assignment: CDR1 MDHEN and CDR2 SYDVKM. The CDR3 has 13 amino acids. V shed 7 bases and J shed 9 bases, with 16 bases lying between them. The CDR3 spells CASTIYQTGIQYF. The CDR3, as DNA: TGTGCCAGCACTATTTACCAGACAGGCATTCAGTACTTC.

This chain connects TRBV9 to TRBJ2-1; the match to TRBD2 covers 11 bases. There are 17 residues in the CDR3. Losses at the gene ends were 4 bases for V and 9 bases for J; bases not matched to a gene: 15. CDR1 and CDR2 (germline): SGDLS, YYNGEE. In DNA form, the CDR3 reads TGTGCCAGCAGCTTAGAAAGGTTAGCGGGAGGGCCGGGTGAGCAGTTCTTC. Encoded protein: CASSLERLAGGPGEQFF.

This clone came up a few times. The J gene is TRBJ2-7, the V gene TRBV29-1; D is undetermined. V lost 8 bases and J 3 bases, leaving 14 bases between the germline ends. CDR1 is SQVTM, CDR2 ANQGSEA, per germline. This CDR3 region has 12 residues. In DNA form, the CDR3 reads TGCAGCTTTCGGGTCTCTAACTACGAGCAGTACTTC. Encoded protein: CSFRVSNYEQYF.

This clone is termed large. The chain employs TRBV6-8 and TRBJ2-7; 11 bases agree with TRBD2. This CDR3 has 17 residues. Germline-derived CDR1 and CDR2 are MNHGY and SAAAGT. The V gene end was trimmed by 0 bases and the J gene end by 2 bases; junction bases not matched to a gene: 6. This CDR3 reads CASSYSNRLAGTYEQYF. Here the CDR3 DNA reads TGTGCCAGCAGTTACTCGAACCGACTAGCGGGAACCTACGAGCAGTACTTC.

V and J are TRBV11-3 and TRBJ2-7; 10 bases align to TRBD1. The CDR3 is made up of 15 amino acids. V lost 2 bases and J lost 2; bases outside the gene matches: 3. CDR1 and CDR2 (germline): SGHNT, YENEEA. CDR3 DNA sequence: TGTGCCAGCAGCTTACTGACAGGGGGCACCTACGAGCAGTACTTC. Residues: CASSLLTGGTYEQYF.

Within the sample, this clone is medium-sized (0.01 to 0.1%). The chain links TRBV11-3 to TRBJ2-1; no definite D call. The CDR3 has 15 amino acids. Deletions cut 3 bases from V and 5 bases from J, with 14 bases between. Germline loops: CDR1 SGHNT, CDR2 YENEEA. The CDR3 region is CASSFIRVFDNEQFF. The CDR3 nucleotides read TGTGCCAGCAGCTTTATCCGGGTTTTTGACAATGAGCAGTTCTTC.

Relative to its sample, this clone is medium-sized. The chain is built from TRBV11-3 and TRBJ2-1; D ambiguous. The length of the CDR3 is 16 residues. V was shortened by 2 bases and J by 2 bases, with 13 bases between the two germline ends. CDR1 SGHNT and CDR2 YENEEA come from the germline V gene. CDR3 protein: CASSLPPGSPYNEQFF. As DNA, the CDR3 is TGTGCCAGCAGCTTACCCCCGGGCAGCCCCTACAATGAGCAGTTCTTC.

By sample share, this clone is medium-sized. The chain uses TRBV9 and TRBJ2-1; 10 nucleotides align to TRBD1. V shed 3 bases and J 8 bases; nucleotides not matched to a gene: 11. CDR3 length: 16 amino acids. The germline gives CDR1 SGDLS, CDR2 YYNGEE. CDR3 protein: CASSDRDRGIIDEQFF. The DNA of the CDR3 is TGTGCCAGCAGCGACCGGGACAGGGGTATTATCGATGAGCAGTTCTTC.

This clone was seen more than once but under ten times. The genes are TRBV19 and TRBJ2-1; 7 bases are a match to TRBD1. CDR1 is LNHDA, CDR2 SQIVND, per germline (reference sequence). The CDR3 is 15 residues long. The V and J ends lost 7 bases and 5 bases, in that order; junction bases with no gene match: 11. The CDR3 reads CASTYRDRTNNEQFF. CDR3 coding DNA: TGTGCCAGTACCTATCGGGACAGAACTAACAATGAGCAGTTCTTC.

This clone has more than one count but fewer than ten. The chain carries TRBV11-3 and TRBJ2-1, with a tentative D call TRBD2 (6 bases). The germline V gene encodes CDR1 SGHNT and CDR2 YENEEA. V gave up 5 bases and J gave up 7 bases, with 18 bases separating them. The CDR3 runs 15 residues. CDR3 in amino acids: CASSRTAGQGNEQFF. CDR3 bases: TGTGCCAGCAGCCGAACAGCGGGCCAGGGAAATGAGCAGTTCTTC.

The V call is TRBV14, the J call TRBJ1-1; TRBD1 matches at 7 bases. With V trimmed by 4 bases and J by 14 bases, 10 bases remained unmatched. Per the germline V gene, CDR1 is SGHDN and CDR2 is FVKESK. This CDR3 has 12 residues. CDR3 sequence (DNA): TGTGCCAGCAGCCCGACCGGGACAGCGAGGTTCTTT. This gives the protein CASSPTGTARFF.

In this sample, this clone is large. The chain joins TRBV28 to TRBJ1-3; D uncertain. Deletions cut 1 base from V and 0 bases from J, with 10 bases between. The CDR3 covers 16 residues. Germline CDR1 MDHEN, CDR2 SYDVKM. The CDR3 protein is CASSLLMTSSGNTIYF. The CDR3 bases are TGTGCCAGCAGTTTATTAATGACTAGCTCTGGAAACACCATATATTTT.